The clone carrying this TCR beta chain has only a few counts. This sample is part of a study of blood T cell repertoires in COVID-19. TCRdb's copy holds only in-frame clones and misses some; the assay was immunoSEQ multiplex PCR. Of roughly 37,000 clones in the sample, roughly 80% are singletons; the top ten hold 2%. CDR1 and CDR2 from the germline V gene are ENHRY and SYGVKD. This CDR3 has 12 residues. J gave up 0 bases and V 10 bases, and 3 bases lay outside the gene matches. The sequenced sample consisted of peripheral blood. The chain is built from TRBV10-3 and TRBJ2-7; 7 nucleotides line up with TRBD1. The TCR sequence derives from a man aged 55-75 years with active COVID-19. For the CDR3, the DNA is TGTGCCAGCCGGGACAGCTCCTACGAGCAGTACTTC. Translated: CASRDSSYEQYF.